The present T cell receptor beta chain was sequenced within a study of identical twins. Study results and limitations: With monozygotic twins, out-of-frame TCR alpha sharing exceeded what models estimated.

This clonotype came up a few times. As yet, its antigen is unknown. J was trimmed by 4 bases and V by 5 bases; bases with no gene match: 7. Germline V gene sequence: CDR1 MNHNY, CDR2 SVGAGI (reference sequence). The CDR3 is made up of 14 amino acids. Template switching introduced a universal primer site, and the cDNA bore unique molecular identifiers. One entry per CDR3 protein results from TCRdb running MiXCR on the 5' RACE reads. The sample consists of some 330,000 distinct CDR3 sequences, approximately 9.1% of them appearing once. With no exceptions, donors were healthy Caucasians. J is TRBJ2-5 and V is TRBV6-6; 7 nucleotides align to TRBD2. This receptor was obtained from a woman aged 50 to 60 in good health. The sample was naive T cells sorted from blood. The CDR3 bases are TGTGCCAGCAGTCCCGGGACTAAGGGAGAGACCCAGTACTTC. Translating it yields CASSPGTKGETQYF.